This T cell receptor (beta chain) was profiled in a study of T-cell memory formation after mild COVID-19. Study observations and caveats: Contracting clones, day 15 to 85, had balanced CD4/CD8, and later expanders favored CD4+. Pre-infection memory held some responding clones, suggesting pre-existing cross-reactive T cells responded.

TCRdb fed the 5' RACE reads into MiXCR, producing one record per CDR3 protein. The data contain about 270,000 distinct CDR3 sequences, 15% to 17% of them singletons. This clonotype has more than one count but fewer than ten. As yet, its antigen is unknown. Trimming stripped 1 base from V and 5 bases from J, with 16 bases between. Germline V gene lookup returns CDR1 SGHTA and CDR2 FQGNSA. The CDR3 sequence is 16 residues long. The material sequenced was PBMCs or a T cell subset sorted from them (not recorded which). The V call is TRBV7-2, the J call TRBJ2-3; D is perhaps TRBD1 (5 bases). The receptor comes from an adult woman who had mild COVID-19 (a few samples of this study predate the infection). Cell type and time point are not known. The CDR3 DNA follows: TGTGCCAGCAGCTTAGGACCCTCTGCTAGGGGAGATACGCAGTATTTT. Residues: CASSLGPSARGDTQYF.